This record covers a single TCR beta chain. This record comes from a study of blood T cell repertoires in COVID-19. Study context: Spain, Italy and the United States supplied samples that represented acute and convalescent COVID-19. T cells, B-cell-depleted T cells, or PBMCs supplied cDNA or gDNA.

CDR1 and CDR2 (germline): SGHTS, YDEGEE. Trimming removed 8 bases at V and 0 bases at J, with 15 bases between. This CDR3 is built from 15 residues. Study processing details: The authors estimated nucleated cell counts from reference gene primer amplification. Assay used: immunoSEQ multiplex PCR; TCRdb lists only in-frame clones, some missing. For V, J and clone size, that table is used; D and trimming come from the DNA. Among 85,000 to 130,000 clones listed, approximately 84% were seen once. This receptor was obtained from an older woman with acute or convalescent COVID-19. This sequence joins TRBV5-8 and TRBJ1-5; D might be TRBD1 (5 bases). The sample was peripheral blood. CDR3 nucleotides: TGTGCCAGTAAGCGGGGGAAACATAGCAATCAGCCCCAGCATTTT. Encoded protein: CASKRGKHSNQPQHF.